This T cell receptor (beta chain) appears in the sequencing data of a study of blood T cell repertoires in COVID-19. As for the study in general: PBMCs, B-cell-depleted T cells, or T cells were the source of the cDNA or gDNA that made up the material.

V lost 2 bases, J lost 4 bases, and 14 bases lay in between. The CDR3 covers 15 residues. Germline V gives CDR1 KGHSH, CDR2 LQKENI. Followed longitudinally, the Seattle patients had been enrolled during active infection. Source study methods: Reference gene primer amplification yielded estimated nucleated cell counts. Some clones are missing from TCRdb's copy, which holds only in-frame ones; the method was immunoSEQ multiplex PCR. That table supplies the V and J calls and clone size; D and trimming were determined from the DNA. The table lists some 220,000 clones, over 90% of them singletons, with roughly 0.8% in the top ten.

The specimen was peripheral blood. This receptor was obtained from a man younger than 40 with COVID-19, enrolled during active disease. The J gene is TRBJ1-2, the V gene TRBV18; D gene unclear. Here the CDR3 DNA reads TGTGCCAGCTCACCAGGGCGCCGGGAACTCTATGGCTACACCTTC. Protein product: CASSPGRRELYGYTF.